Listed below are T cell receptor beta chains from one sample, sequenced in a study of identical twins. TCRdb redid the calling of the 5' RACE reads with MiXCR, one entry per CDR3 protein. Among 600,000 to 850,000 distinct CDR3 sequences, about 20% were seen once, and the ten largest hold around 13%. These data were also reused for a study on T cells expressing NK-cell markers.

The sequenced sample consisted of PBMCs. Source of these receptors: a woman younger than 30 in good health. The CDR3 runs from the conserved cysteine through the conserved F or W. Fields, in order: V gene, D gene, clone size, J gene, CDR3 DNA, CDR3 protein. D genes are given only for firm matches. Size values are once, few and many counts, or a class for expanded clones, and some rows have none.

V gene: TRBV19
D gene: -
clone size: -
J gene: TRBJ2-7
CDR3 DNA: TGTGCCACGTATAACGCGGGAAACTCCTACGAGCAGTACTTC
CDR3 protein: CATYNAGNSYEQYF

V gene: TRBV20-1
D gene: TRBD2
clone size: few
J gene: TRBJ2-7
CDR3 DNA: TGCAGTGCTGCCGCGTACGAGCGGGGATCCTACGAGCAGTACTTC
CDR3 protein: CSAAAYERGSYEQYF

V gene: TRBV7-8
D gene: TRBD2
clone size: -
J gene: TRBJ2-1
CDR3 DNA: TGTGCCAGCAGCCATAGCGGGAGGGCGTTGATCAATGAGCAGTTCTTC
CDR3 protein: CASSHSGRALINEQFF

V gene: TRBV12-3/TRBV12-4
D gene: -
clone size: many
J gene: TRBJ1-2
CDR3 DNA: TGTGCCAGCAGTTTGGGACTAGGGGAGCGCGGCTACACCTTC
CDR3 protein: CASSLGLGERGYTF

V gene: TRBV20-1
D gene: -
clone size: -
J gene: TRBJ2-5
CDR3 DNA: TGCAGTGCTAGATCGGGGGACCAAGAAGAGACCCAGTACTTC
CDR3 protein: CSARSGDQEETQYF

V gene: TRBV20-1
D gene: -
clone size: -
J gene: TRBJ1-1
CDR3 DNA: TGCAGTGCTGGGGTTGGCCCGAACACTGAAGCTTTCTTT
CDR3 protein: CSAGVGPNTEAFF

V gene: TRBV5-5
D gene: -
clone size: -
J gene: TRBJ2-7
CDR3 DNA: TGTGCCAGCAGCTTGGTAGAGGGGTTGGGTTACGAGCAGTACTTC
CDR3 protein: CASSLVEGLGYEQYF

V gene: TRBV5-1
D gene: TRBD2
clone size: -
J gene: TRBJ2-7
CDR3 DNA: TGCGCCAGCACAGACCAGGCTAGCGGCGCCATCGAGCAGTACTTC
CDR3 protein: CASTDQASGAIEQYF

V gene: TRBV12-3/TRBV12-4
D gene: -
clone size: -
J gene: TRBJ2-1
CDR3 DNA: TGTGCCAGCAGTTTAGAGACTAGCAATGAGCAGTTCTTC
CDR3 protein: CASSLETSNEQFF

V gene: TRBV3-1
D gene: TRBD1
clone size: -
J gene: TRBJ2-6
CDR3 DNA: TGTGCCAGCAGCCAAGCCCCGTTGGGACAGGTTTTTCTCTCTGGGGCCAACGTCCTGACTTTC
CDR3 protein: CASSQAPLGQVFLSGANVLTF

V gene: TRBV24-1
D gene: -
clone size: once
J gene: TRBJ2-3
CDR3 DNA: TGTGCCACCAGTCAAGGGCACCTCGACCGGTTTAAGCAGTATTTT
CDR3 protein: CATSQGHLDRFKQYF

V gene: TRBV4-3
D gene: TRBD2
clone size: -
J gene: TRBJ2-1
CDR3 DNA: TGCGCCAGCAGCTGGCTAGCGGGAGGCTCCTACAATGAGCAGTTCTTC
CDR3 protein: CASSWLAGGSYNEQFF

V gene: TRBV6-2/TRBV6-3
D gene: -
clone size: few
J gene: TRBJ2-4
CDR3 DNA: TGTGCCAGCAGTTACATGGGGGACATTCAGTACTTC
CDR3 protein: CASSYMGDIQYF

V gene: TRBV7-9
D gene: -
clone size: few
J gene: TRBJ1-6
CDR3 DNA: TGTGCCAGCAGCTTCCCCAGGGACAATTCACCCCTCCACTTT
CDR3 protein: CASSFPRDNSPLHF

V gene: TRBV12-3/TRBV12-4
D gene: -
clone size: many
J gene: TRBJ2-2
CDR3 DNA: TGTGCCAGCAACCCCCGAACGACCACCGGGGAGCTGTTTTTT
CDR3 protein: CASNPRTTTGELFF

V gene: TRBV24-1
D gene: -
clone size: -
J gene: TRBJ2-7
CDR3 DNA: TGTGCCACCAGTGCCCGGGGGAGCAACGAGCAGTACTTC
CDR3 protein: CATSARGSNEQYF

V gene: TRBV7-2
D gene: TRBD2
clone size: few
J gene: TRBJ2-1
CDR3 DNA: TGTGCCAGCAGCTTAGGCGGACTAGCGCCCGCGCGGTTCTTC
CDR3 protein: CASSLGGLAPARFF

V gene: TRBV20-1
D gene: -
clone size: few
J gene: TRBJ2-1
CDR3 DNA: TGCAGTGCTCCCTACATAGGCAGAGAGCAGTTCTTC
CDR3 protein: CSAPYIGREQFF

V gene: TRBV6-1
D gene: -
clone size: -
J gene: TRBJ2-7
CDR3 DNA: TGTGCCAGCACCTCACCCTTGTCAGGGATCGAGCAGTACTTC
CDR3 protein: CASTSPLSGIEQYF

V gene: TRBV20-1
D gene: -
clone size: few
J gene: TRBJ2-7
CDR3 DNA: TGCAGTGCTAAGAGAGGGGGTTACGAGCAGTACTTC
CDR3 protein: CSAKRGGYEQYF

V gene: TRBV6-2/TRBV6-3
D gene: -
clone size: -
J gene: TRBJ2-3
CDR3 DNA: TGTGCCAGCAGTTACGAGGCCAGGGGAAGCACAGATACGCAGTATTTT
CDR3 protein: CASSYEARGSTDTQYF

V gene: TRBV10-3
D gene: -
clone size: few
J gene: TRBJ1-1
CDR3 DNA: TGTGCCATCCACTCGCTACCCACGAACACTGAAGCTTTCTTT
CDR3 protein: CAIHSLPTNTEAFF

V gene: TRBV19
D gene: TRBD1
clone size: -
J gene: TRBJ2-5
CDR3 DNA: TGTGCCAGTACCCCTACGGGACAGTCGAAGACCCAGTACTTC
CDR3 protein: CASTPTGQSKTQYF

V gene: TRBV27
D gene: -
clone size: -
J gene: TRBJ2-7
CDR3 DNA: TGTGCCAGCAGTTGGGTAGGAGGGGGCTACGAGCAGTACTTC
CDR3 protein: CASSWVGGGYEQYF

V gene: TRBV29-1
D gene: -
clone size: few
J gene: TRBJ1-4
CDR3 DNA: TGCAGCGTGCGCCGGGGACCCTACCCCACAACTAATGAAAAACTGTTTTTT
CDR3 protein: CSVRRGPYPTTNEKLFF

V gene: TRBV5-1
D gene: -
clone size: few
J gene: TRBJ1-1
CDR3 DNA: TGCGCCAGCAGCTTGGGTCAGGATGGGAGTAAGATGAACACTGAAGCTTTCTTT
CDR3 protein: CASSLGQDGSKMNTEAFF

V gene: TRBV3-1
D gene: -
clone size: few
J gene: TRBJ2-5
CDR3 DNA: TGTGCCAGCAGCCAAGCGCCCCAGATCGGAACCCAGTACTTC
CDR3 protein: CASSQAPQIGTQYF

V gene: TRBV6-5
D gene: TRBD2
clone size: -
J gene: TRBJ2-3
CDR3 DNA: TGTGCCAGCAGTTATGGACTAGCAGCTAGCACAGATACGCAGTATTTT
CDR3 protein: CASSYGLAASTDTQYF

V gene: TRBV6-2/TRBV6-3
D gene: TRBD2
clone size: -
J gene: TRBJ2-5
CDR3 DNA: TGTGCCAGCAGCAGCCGGGACTATCGTCAAGAGACCCAGTACTTC
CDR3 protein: CASSSRDYRQETQYF

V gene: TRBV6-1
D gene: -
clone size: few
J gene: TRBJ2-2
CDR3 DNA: TGTGCCAGCAAGGCGACGAACACCGGGGAGCTGTTTTTT
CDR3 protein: CASKATNTGELFF

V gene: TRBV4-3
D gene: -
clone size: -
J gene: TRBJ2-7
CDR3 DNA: TGCGCCAGCAGCCCTGGGGTCCAGCGGAGCTCCTACGAGCAGTACTTC
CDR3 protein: CASSPGVQRSSYEQYF

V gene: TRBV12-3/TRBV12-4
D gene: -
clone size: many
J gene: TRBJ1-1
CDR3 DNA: TGTGCCAGCAGCTTACAGGAGAACACTGAAGCTTTCTTT
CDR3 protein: CASSLQENTEAFF

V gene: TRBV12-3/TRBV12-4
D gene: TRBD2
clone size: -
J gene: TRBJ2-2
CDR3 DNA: TGTGCCAGCATCACTCTGGCGGGACTAGCTACCGGGGAGCTGTTTTTT
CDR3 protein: CASITLAGLATGELFF

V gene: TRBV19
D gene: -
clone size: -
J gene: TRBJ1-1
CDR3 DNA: TGTGCCAGTAGTAAGTCCAGGTTGAACACTGAAGCTTTCTTT
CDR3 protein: CASSKSRLNTEAFF

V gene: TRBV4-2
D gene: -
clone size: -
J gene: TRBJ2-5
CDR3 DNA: TGTGCCAGCAGCCAAGATCGCCGGGGGGCCCAAGAGACCCAGTACTTC
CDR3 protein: CASSQDRRGAQETQYF

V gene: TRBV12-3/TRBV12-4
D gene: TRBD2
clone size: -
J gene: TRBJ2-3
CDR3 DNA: TGTGCCAGCAGTTTCCGGGGGGGCCCCGACCTTCCTAGCACAGATACGCAGTATTTT
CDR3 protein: CASSFRGGPDLPSTDTQYF

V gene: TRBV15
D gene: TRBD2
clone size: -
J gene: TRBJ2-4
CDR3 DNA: TGTGCCACCAGCAGAGAGGTTAGCGGGAGGAAAAACATTCAGTACTTC
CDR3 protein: CATSREVSGRKNIQYF

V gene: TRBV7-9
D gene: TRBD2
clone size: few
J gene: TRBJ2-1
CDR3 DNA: TGTGCCGCCGCCGGGCTAGCGGGAGGGAGCTCCTACAATGAGCAGTTCTTC
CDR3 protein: CAAAGLAGGSSYNEQFF

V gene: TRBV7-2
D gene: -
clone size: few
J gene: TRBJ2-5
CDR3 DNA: TGTGCCAGCAGCGCAGGGACTGTACACGGCCAAGAGACCCAGTACTTC
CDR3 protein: CASSAGTVHGQETQYF

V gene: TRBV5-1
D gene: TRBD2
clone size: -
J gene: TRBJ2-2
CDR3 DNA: TGCGCCAGCAGCTTGGGTCCACTAGCGGGTAACACCGGGGAGCTGTTTTTT
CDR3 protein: CASSLGPLAGNTGELFF

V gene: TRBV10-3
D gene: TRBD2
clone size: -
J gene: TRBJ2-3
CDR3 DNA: TGTGCCACCGAGCCGGGGGGAGATACGCAGTATTTT
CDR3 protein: CATEPGGDTQYF

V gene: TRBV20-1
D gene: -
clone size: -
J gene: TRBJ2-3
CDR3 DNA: TGCAGTGTTCCCGGAGCCTACCACACAGATACGCAGTATTTT
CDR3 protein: CSVPGAYHTDTQYF

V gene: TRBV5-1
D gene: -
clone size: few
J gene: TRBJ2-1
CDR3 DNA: TGCGCCAGCACTTCAGGGGCTGAGCAGTTCTTC
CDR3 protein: CASTSGAEQFF

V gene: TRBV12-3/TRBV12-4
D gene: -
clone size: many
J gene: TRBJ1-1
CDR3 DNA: TGTGCCAGCAGTTACGGGGGTATCCGGTACACTGAAGCTTTCTTT
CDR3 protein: CASSYGGIRYTEAFF

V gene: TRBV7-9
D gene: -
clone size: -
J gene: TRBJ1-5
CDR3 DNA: TGTGCCAGCAGCTTAGAGCATCCAGGGTACGGCAATCAGCCCCAGCATTTT
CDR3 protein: CASSLEHPGYGNQPQHF

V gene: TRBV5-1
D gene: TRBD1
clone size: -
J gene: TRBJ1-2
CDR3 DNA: TGCGCCAGCAGCTTGGGGGACAGGGAGGATGGCTACACCTTC
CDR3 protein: CASSLGDREDGYTF

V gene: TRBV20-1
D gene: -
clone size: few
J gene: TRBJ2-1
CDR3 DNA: TGCAGTGCACCTCGAACTAGAGGAGGAGAGCAGTTCTTC
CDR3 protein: CSAPRTRGGEQFF

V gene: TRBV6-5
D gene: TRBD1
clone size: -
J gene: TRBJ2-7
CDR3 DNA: TGTGCCAGCAGTTACTCTGGACAGGGGGGATTCCTACGAGCGCAGTACTTC
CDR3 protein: CASSYSGQGGFLRAQYF

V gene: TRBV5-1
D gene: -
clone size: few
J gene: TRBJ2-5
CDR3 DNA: TGCGCCAGCAGCTCCGGGTCCGGAGAGACCCAGTACTTC
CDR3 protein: CASSSGSGETQYF

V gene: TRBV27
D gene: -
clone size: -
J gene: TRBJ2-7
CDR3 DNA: TGTGCCAGCAGTTCCAGGGTTACGATCTACGAGCAGTACTTC
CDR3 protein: CASSSRVTIYEQYF

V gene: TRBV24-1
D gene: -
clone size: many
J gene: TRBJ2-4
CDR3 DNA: TGTGCCTACCACAGCTCCTTAGCCAAAAACATTCAGTACTTC
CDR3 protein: CAYHSSLAKNIQYF

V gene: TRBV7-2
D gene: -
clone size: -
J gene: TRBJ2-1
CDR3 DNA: TGTGCCAGCAGCTCAGGACCGACGGCAGGGTACAATGAGCAGTTCTTC
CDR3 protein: CASSSGPTAGYNEQFF

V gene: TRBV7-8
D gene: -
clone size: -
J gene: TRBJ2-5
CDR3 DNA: TGTGCCAGCAGCTCGAGTTGGGGGGACCAAGAGACCCAGTACTTC
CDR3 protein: CASSSSWGDQETQYF

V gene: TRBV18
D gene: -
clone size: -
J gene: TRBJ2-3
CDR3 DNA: TGTGCCAGCTCACCACCGGCCCGGACATGGGACACAGATACGCAGTATTTT
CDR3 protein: CASSPPARTWDTDTQYF

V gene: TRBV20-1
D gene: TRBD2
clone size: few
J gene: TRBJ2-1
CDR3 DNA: TGCAGTGCTCAGCAAGCTAGCGGCCGCTACAATGAGCAGTTCTTC
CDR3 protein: CSAQQASGRYNEQFF

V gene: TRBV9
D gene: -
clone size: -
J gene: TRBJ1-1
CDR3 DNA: TGTGCCAGCAGCCGGGGGGGCGAGAGGGCTTTCTTT
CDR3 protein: CASSRGGERAFF

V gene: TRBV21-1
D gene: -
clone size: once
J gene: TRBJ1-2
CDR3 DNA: TGTGCCAGCAGGACGCTAATACAGGGCTCCGGTTTTAACTATGGCTACACCTTC
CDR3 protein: CASRTLIQGSGFNYGYTF